The clone carrying this T cell receptor beta chain rates as hyperexpanded (1% or more). These data come from a study of T cells in localized non-small cell lung cancer. TCRdb's table, derived via immunoSEQ multiplex PCR, lists solely in-frame clones and lacks some. This repertoire shows 1,200 to 1,500 clones, 30% found once; its top ten account for about 10%. Sequencing used lung tumor tissue, obtained before any cancer treatment. The sequence derives from a male donor aged 60 or over with stage II squamous cell lung carcinoma.

CDR3 amino acids: CASIPQGQGVIRTEAFF. The CDR3 DNA sequence: TGTGCCAGTATCCCCCAGGGACAGGGGGTTATTCGGACTGAAGCTTTCTTT. The chain recombines TRBV19 with TRBJ1-1; TRBD1 agrees at 11 bases. The CDR3 is 17 amino acids. CDR1 and CDR2 (germline): LNHDA, SQIVND (reference sequence). V lost 7 bases, J lost 5 bases, and 15 bases stayed unmatched.